The next 5 T cell receptor beta chains were all read from a single sample in a study of siplizumab effects on memory and regulatory T cells. Measured with immunoSEQ multiplex PCR; TCRdb has only the in-frame clones, and not every one. The sample includes approximately 68,000 clones, 91% of them seen just once. Material: CD8+ T cells sorted from blood. The receptors come from a human donor in good health.

The chain couples TRBV2 to TRBJ2-1, with TRBD2 identical over 7 bases. The CDR3 runs 19 residues. The V gene end was trimmed by 3 bases and the J gene end by 3 bases; junction bases not matched to a gene: 17. Germline loops: CDR1 SNHLY, CDR2 FYNNEI. The CDR3 loop is CASSDSGLPRPQLYNEQFF. The CDR3, as DNA: TGTGCCAGCAGTGATTCGGGACTACCCCGACCTCAACTCTACAATGAGCAGTTCTTC.

V gene TRBV7-8 combines with J gene TRBJ2-7; D gene uncertain. The germline V gene encodes CDR1 SGHVS and CDR2 FQNEAQ. V lost 5 bases to trimming and J lost 3 bases, with 5 bases between them. This CDR3 spans 11 amino acids. The CDR3 nucleotides read TGTGCCAGCAGCCGTAGCTACGAGCAGTACTTC. It translates to CASSRSYEQYF.

The V and J genes are TRBV7-8 and TRBJ1-2, with a weak D call TRBD1 (5 bases). CDR1 is SGHVS and CDR2 is FQNEAQ in the germline V gene. This CDR3 is 13 amino acids long. The ends were cut back, 1 base at V and 5 bases at J, with 8 bases in the middle. In DNA, the CDR3 is TGTGCCAGCAGCTTAGGGGACTTTTATGGCTACACCTTC. Its protein is CASSLGDFYGYTF.

The chain employs TRBV14 and TRBJ1-1, with D uncertain. The germline V and J ends were trimmed by 2 bases and 5 bases, with 12 bases remaining between them. Germline CDR1 is SGHDN and CDR2 is FVKESK. The CDR3 is made up of 14 amino acids. CDR3 residues: CASSQKTWRTEAFF. The CDR3 DNA is TGTGCCAGCAGCCAAAAAACCTGGAGGACTGAAGCTTTCTTT.

This clone was counted a few times. This sequence joins TRBV5-1 and TRBJ2-7; no firm D call. This CDR3 has 12 residues. The ends were cut back, 4 bases at V and 5 bases at J, with 10 bases in the middle. Germline V gene lookup returns CDR1 SGHRS and CDR2 YFSETQ. The CDR3 is CASSPPGNEQYF. In DNA form, the CDR3 reads TGCGCCAGCAGCCCCCCAGGCAACGAGCAGTACTTC.